This T cell receptor beta chain was recovered during a study of blood T cell repertoires in COVID-19 (dated by TCRdb to 2019 to 2021). Study-wide context: Collaborator samples came from the United States, Italy and Spain and covered acute and convalescent phases of COVID-19. A de-identified subject ID, COVID-19 status, age in years and sex were almost always included in the sample metadata. HLA class I and class II types, where available, came from metadata supplied by the sample provider rather than from assay-based typing. The samples were drawn from two sources: the first 160 participants of the ongoing ImmuneRACE study, and fewer than 1,500 subjects contributed by 6 global collaborators. The dataset comprised deeply sampled blood TCRbeta repertoires from subjects exposed to, actively infected with, or recovered from COVID-19. A freely available public database, intended as a resource for researchers studying the immune response to SARS-CoV-2, is where the repertoires were released. The prospective study material was composed of cDNA or gDNA derived from T cells, B-cell-depleted T cells, or PBMCs. Study-level results and caveats: The amount of clinical and demographic metadata varied by source and participant and was provided uncurated.

Remarks on this clone: This clone's antigen is unknown. No base quality values were provided; no much bigger clone lies one nucleotide off.

Whole blood was collected in K2EDTA tubes by collaborating institutions according to the institutions' own protocols. Collaborator samples were shipped for TCRbeta analysis as frozen whole blood, isolated PBMCs, or DNA extracted from either sample type. The immunoSEQ Assay, a bias-controlled multiplex PCR, was used to amplify TCRbeta CDR3 regions from genomic DNA. The paper's processing steps were these. Within the assay, amplification of reference gene primers was used to estimate how many nucleated cells each sample contained. To quantify the absolute abundance of each unique TCRbeta CDR3 rearrangement, sequence reads were collapsed and filtered. Productive Simpson clonality was computed per sample as the square root of Simpson's diversity index over productive rearrangements. This immuneACCESS table, as held by TCRdb, lists in-frame sequences with V and J called but not all clones. Of the missing ones, under half trace to an unresolved V gene in checked studies; the others have no known cause. V, J and clone size are taken as reported in that table, and D and trimming were inferred from the DNA itself. For this sample the table gives about 170,000 clones, of which approximately 79% were detected only once. Clones ranked in the top ten supply 2.5% to 3.5% of the sample.

In the germline V gene, CDR1 corresponds to MGHRA and CDR2 to YSYEKL. The CDR3, from cysteine to phenylalanine, totals 15 residues. Only the CDR3 portion is preserved as DNA: 45 bases, with reading frame beginning at the first base. The germline V end is reduced by 3 bases and the J end by 7 bases; junction bases left unmatched: 11. Material: peripheral blood. The sequence is built from TRBV4-1 and TRBJ1-2, and 7 bases in between align with TRBD1. The receptor was isolated from a woman older than 75 with acute or convalescent COVID-19. The CDR3 amino acid sequence is: CASSHPGQHPLGYTF. The DNA sequence follows: TGCGCCAGCAGCCATCCGGGACAGCATCCCCTTGGCTACACCTTC.